The next 21 T cell receptor beta chains were all read from a single sample in a study of molecular identifiers for immune sequencing clone quantification. TCRdb reanalysed the PCR reads using MiXCR and keeps one entry per CDR3 protein. Counted here are hundreds of thousands of distinct CDR3 sequences, about 25% occurring once; the ten biggest clones make up about 0.84%. The sequenced material came from naive CD8+ T cells from blood, with Jurkat cell RNA spiked in. The sample's subset: FACS-sorted CD8+CD4-CCR7+CD45RA+ naive T cells. These receptors all come from a human donor in good health. Some libraries in this study had Jurkat cell RNA spiked in.

In this sample, this clonotype turned up a few times. V and J are TRBV20-1 and TRBJ1-5, with 7 bases aligning to TRBD1. From germline, CDR1 is DFQATT and CDR2 SNEGSKA (reference sequence). The CDR3 is 14 residues long. J gave up 6 bases and V 6 bases, and 11 bases lay outside the gene matches. The CDR3 DNA reads as TGCAGTGCCACGGACAGGTTGGGTGGTCAGCCCCAGCATTTT. This encodes CSATDRLGGQPQHF.

This clonotype appeared a few times. J is TRBJ2-7 and V is TRBV2, with 8 bases matching TRBD2. V lost 3 bases, J lost 2 bases, and 3 bases stayed unmatched. CDR3 length: 14 residues. CDR1 is SNHLY, CDR2 FYNNEI, per germline. CDR3 in DNA: TGTGCCAGCAGTGATAGCGGGATGGCCTACGAGCAGTACTTC. Its translation is CASSDSGMAYEQYF.

Comment on this clonotype: Possible read error: a much larger clone is one base away. The chain uses TRBV5-3 and TRBJ1-4; 9 nucleotides match TRBD1. TRBV5-3 is an ORF; its function is uncertain. The CDR3 covers 17 residues. The DNA of the CDR3 is TGTGCCAGCAGCTTGTTAGGAGGGACAGGGCAGCATGAAAAACTGCTTTTT. Translation: CASSLLGGTGQHEKLLF.

Comments on this clonotype: This may be a read error: a much more frequent sequence differs by one nucleotide. The chain is built from TRBV20-1 and TRBJ2-7, with D tentatively TRBD1 or TRBD2 (5 bases each). This CDR3 spans 15 amino acids. The germline CDR1 and CDR2 sequences are DFQATT and SNEGSKA (reference sequence). DNA of the CDR3: TGCAGGGCTAGAGATCTGGCAGGGACCCTGGGGGAGCAGTACTTC. As protein: CRARDLAGTLGEQYF.

This clonotype was recorded at least ten times. This rearrangement joins TRBV7-9 to TRBJ1-1; D gene unclear. The CDR3 consists of 13 residues. CDR1 SEHNR and CDR2 FQNEAQ come from the germline V gene (reference sequence). Trimming took off 3 bases at V and 7 bases at J, with 12 bases between the two ends. The CDR3 loop is CASSFVLDLEAFF. In DNA, the CDR3 is TGTGCCAGCAGCTTTGTGTTGGACCTTGAAGCTTTCTTT.

The V gene is TRBV19, the J gene TRBJ2-7; D not resolved. Germline lookup yields CDR1 LNHDA and CDR2 SQIVND (reference sequence). V was pared by 8 bases and J by 1 base, with 15 bases between. This CDR3 comprises 14 residues. The CDR3 sequence: CASRERPSSYEQYF. Written as DNA, the CDR3 is TGTGCCAGTCGCGAGCGACCGTCTTCCTACGAGCAGTACTTC.

This chain links TRBV7-9 with TRBJ1-1; possibly TRBD1 for D (5 bases). CDR1 SEHNR and CDR2 FQNEAQ come from the germline V gene (reference sequence). With 3 bases removed from V and 11 bases from J, the gap between germline ends came to 25 bases. This CDR3 is 16 amino acids long. The CDR3 bases are TGTGCCAGCAGCTTCCCCCTCAGGGAACCGAGCGGGGCGGCTTTCTTT. Translated, it gives CASSFPLREPSGAAFF.

In this sample, this clonotype turned up a few times. Here the CDR3 DNA reads TGTGCCAGCAGCCCAGCAATGACTGAAGCTTTCTTT. Amino acid sequence: CASSPAMTEAFF. This chain connects TRBV7-9 to TRBJ1-1; D is ambiguous. Looked up from germline, CDR1 is SEHNR and CDR2 is FQNEAQ (reference sequence). Between the trimmed V and J ends, which lost 5 bases and 5 bases, there was a span of 9 bases. The CDR3 contains 12 residues.

This clonotype was observed a few times. This chain uses TRBV7-9 with TRBJ1-4; D may be TRBD1 (6 bases). The CDR3 is 17 amino acids. Trimming removed 5 bases from V and 5 bases from J, with 21 bases in between. Per the germline V gene, CDR1 is SEHNR and CDR2 is FQNEAQ (reference sequence). In DNA form, the CDR3 reads TGTGCCAGCAGCGGGGGGCCCGCAGGGACGGGAAATGAAAAACTGTTTTTT. Translation: CASSGGPAGTGNEKLFF.

This clonotype was seen ten or more times. The rearrangement joins TRBV19 to TRBJ2-7; D is unresolved. The CDR3 totals 13 residues. V lost 7 bases and J 3 bases, leaving 13 bases between the germline ends. CDR1 and CDR2 (germline): LNHDA, SQIVND (reference sequence). Here the CDR3 reads CASTRGPGYEQYF. The CDR3 bases are TGTGCCAGTACGCGAGGCCCGGGCTACGAGCAGTACTTC. The complete variable domain, with remaining parts taken from reference TRBV19 and TRBJ2-7, reads DGGITQSPKYLFRKEGQNVTLSCEQNLNHDAMYWYRQDPGQGLRLIYYSQIVNDFQKGDIAEGYSVSREKKESFPLTVTSAQKNPTAFYLCASTRGPGYEQYFGPGTRLTVT.

The gene calls are TRBV27 and TRBJ2-7, with D perhaps matching TRBD2 (6 bases). Germline V gene lookup returns CDR1 MNHEY and CDR2 SMNVEV (reference sequence). Deletions cut 9 bases from V and 9 bases from J, with 27 bases between. The CDR3 spans 15 residues. Written as DNA, the CDR3 is TGTGCCAGTAGCCGTGGACTCCCGCACCTGGGAGGGCAGTACTTC. Residues: CASSRGLPHLGGQYF.

This clonotype appeared many times. The rearrangement links TRBV28 to TRBJ2-4; D possibly matches TRBD1 or TRBD2 (5 bases each). Germline CDR1 and CDR2: MDHEN and SYDVKM. Deletions cut 2 bases from V and 5 bases from J, with 10 bases between. The CDR3 is made up of 14 amino acids. In DNA form, the CDR3 reads TGTGCCAGCAGTTTAAGAGGGGTCCAAAACATTCAGTACTTC. Encoded protein: CASSLRGVQNIQYF.

CDR3 nucleotide sequence: TGTGCCAGCAGCTCAACAGAGGGGAACACTGAAGCTTTCTTT. It specifies CASSSTEGNTEAFF. The J gene is TRBJ1-1, the V gene TRBV7-9; D unresolved. V was cut by 4 bases and J by 1 base, with 10 bases left in between. The germline V gene has CDR1 SEHNR and CDR2 FQNEAQ (reference sequence). The CDR3 runs to 14 residues.

This clonotype was observed many times. The rearrangement uses TRBV6-5 and TRBJ1-1, with 8 bases lining up with TRBD1. This CDR3 has 17 residues. CDR1 and CDR2 (germline): MNHEY, SVGAGI. With V trimmed by 2 bases and J by 2 bases, 10 bases remained unmatched. CDR3 amino acids: CASSYTPRQGLNTEAFF. In DNA, the CDR3 is TGTGCCAGCAGTTACACCCCCCGACAGGGGTTAAACACTGAAGCTTTCTTT.

This clonotype was found many times. The rearrangement uses TRBV6-1 and TRBJ1-4; D unclear. Germline V CDR1 and CDR2: MNHNS, SASEGT. V was shortened by 6 bases and J by 8 bases, with 13 bases between the two germline ends. The CDR3 sequence is 13 residues long. This chain's CDR3 is CASRDVQWEKLFF. DNA for the CDR3: TGTGCCAGCAGGGACGTACAGTGGGAAAAACTGTTTTTT.

This clonotype was seen a handful of times. The chain links TRBV27 to TRBJ1-1; D call uncertain. CDR3 length: 15 residues. In germline, CDR1 is MNHEY, CDR2 SMNVEV (reference sequence). The V gene lost 3 bases and the J gene lost 2 bases, with 13 bases spanning the gap. CDR3 residues: CASSFLPARNTEAFF. DNA of the CDR3: TGTGCCAGCAGTTTCCTCCCAGCGAGAAACACTGAAGCTTTCTTT.

A few counts support this clonotype. The chain couples TRBV2 to TRBJ2-3, with 9 bases fitting TRBD2. Trimming cost V 8 bases and J 2 bases; bases outside gene matches: 14. This CDR3 is 17 amino acids long. Looked up from germline, CDR1 is SNHLY and CDR2 is FYNNEI. The CDR3, as DNA: TGTGCCAGCTTCGATTCCCCTCTAGCGGGGAACACAGATACGCAGTATTTT. This translates into CASFDSPLAGNTDTQYF.

The genes are TRBV7-6 and TRBJ2-7, with D maybe TRBD2 (6 bases). The CDR3 loop spans 15 amino acids. Looked up from germline, CDR1 is SGHVS and CDR2 is FNYEAQ. V was cut by 1 base and J by 0 bases, with 10 bases left in between. The CDR3 nucleotides are TGTGCCAGCAGCTTAGGCCGGGAGCACTCCTACGAGCAGTACTTC. Protein: CASSLGREHSYEQYF.

This chain joins TRBV4-3 and TRBJ2-7; 7 positions agree with TRBD2. The ends lost 4 bases at V and 2 bases at J; junction bases unmatched: 11. Germline values: CDR1 LGHNA, CDR2 YSLEER. CDR3 size: 16 residues. The CDR3 DNA is TGCGCCAGCAGCCGAGGGGCCCTCCGGGGGGCCTACGAGCAGTACTTC. Protein sequence: CASSRGALRGAYEQYF.

This clonotype was seen more than once but under ten times. CDR3 in amino acids: CASRNRGQYEQYF. The DNA of the CDR3 is TGTGCCAGCAGGAACAGGGGGCAATACGAGCAGTACTTC. The chain employs TRBV6-5 and TRBJ2-7; 9 bases align to TRBD1. The CDR3 has 13 residues. J was trimmed by 4 bases and V by 6 bases; bases with no gene match: 4. Germline CDR1 and CDR2: MNHEY and SVGAGI.

At least ten counts were recorded for this clonotype. V usage is TRBV29-1 and J usage is TRBJ2-2; D is possibly TRBD1 (6 bases). V was shortened by 7 bases and J by 1 base, with 10 bases between the two germline ends. The CDR3 length is 13 residues. CDR1 and CDR2 (germline): SQVTM, ANQGSEA. Here the CDR3 DNA reads TGCAGCGCCACGGGACAGAACACCGGGGAGCTGTTTTTT. Protein product: CSATGQNTGELFF.